This TCR beta chain was identified in a study of CD8 T cells in Susac syndrome. An amount of RNA that ranged from roughly 0.45 to 1 ug was reverse transcribed with random hexamers. Across 54 Vbeta and 13 Jbeta, immunoSEQ multiplex PCR amplified TCR beta CDR3. TCRdb re-called the immunoSEQ multiplex PCR reads with MiXCR, one entry per CDR3 protein. The sample records about 200,000 distinct CDR3 sequences, over 85% being singletons. This CDR3 comprises 14 residues. V lost 10 bases, J lost 5 bases, and 5 bases stayed unmatched. CDR1 and CDR2 from the germline V gene are KGHDR and SFDVKD. Input material: CD4+ T cells from PBMCs. The chain uses TRBV24-1 and TRBJ2-1; 12 bases align to TRBD1. The origin of this receptor is a human donor in good health. The CDR3 loop reads CATTGTGGHNEQFF. The CDR3 nucleotides are TGTGCCACGACCGGGACAGGGGGCCACAATGAGCAGTTCTTC.